Presented here are 26 T cell receptor beta chains from one specimen sequenced in a study of cytomegalovirus exposure and HLA in healthy donors. Amplification used 60 Vbeta primers and 13 Jbeta primers. The protocol was immunoSEQ multiplex PCR, while the TCRdb copy is restricted to in-frame clones and leaves out a portion. In all, the sample yields around 200,000 clones. Sequenced input: PBMCs. The receptor source for this set is a girl aged 2-10 years in good health and CMV-seropositive.

This sequence joins TRBV4-2 and TRBJ2-7; D gene ambiguous. Trimming shortened V by 0 bases and J by 6 bases, and 12 bases separated the two germline ends. CDR3 length equals 14 residues. The germline gives CDR1 LGHNA, CDR2 YNFKEQ. The CDR3 here is CASSQDWLSGEQYF. The CDR3, as DNA: TGTGCCAGCAGCCAAGATTGGCTGTCTGGCGAGCAGTACTTC.

The rearrangement links TRBV7-8 to TRBJ2-7; no clear D. V was shortened by 1 base and J by 5 bases, with 18 bases between the two germline ends. In germline, CDR1 is SGHVS, CDR2 FQNEAQ. The CDR3 covers 16 residues. The CDR3 DNA follows: TGTGCCAGCAGCTTAGTCCGTGGTTGGTGGCGGAACGAGCAGTACTTC. As protein: CASSLVRGWWRNEQYF.

This chain links TRBV5-1 with TRBJ2-5; 8 bases line up with TRBD1. The CDR3 extends over 14 amino acids. V gave up 2 bases and J gave up 11 bases; unmatched junction bases: 11. Germline-derived CDR1 and CDR2 are SGHRS and YFSETQ. The CDR3 loop reads CASSLGQGLLEQYF. CDR3 in DNA: TGCGCCAGCAGCTTAGGACAGGGACTTTTGGAGCAGTACTTC.

The genes are TRBV27 and TRBJ1-1; D is unclear. V was cut by 3 bases and J by 5 bases, with 10 bases left in between. The CDR3 covers 13 residues. Germline V lookup: CDR1 MNHEY, CDR2 SMNVEV (reference sequence). In nucleotides, the CDR3 is TGTGCCAGCAGTTTGAGGGATTTTACTGAAGCTTTCTTT. It encodes CASSLRDFTEAFF.

The chain is built from TRBV27 and TRBJ2-1, with D hard to call. V was cut by 2 bases and J by 8 bases, with 7 bases left in between. This CDR3 is built from 12 residues. Germline CDR1 and CDR2: MNHEY and SMNVEV (reference sequence). DNA for the CDR3: TGTGCCAGCAGTTTACGTGGCTATGAGCAGTTCTTC. This encodes CASSLRGYEQFF.

The V and J genes are TRBV30 and TRBJ1-5; TRBD1 aligns across 7 bases. The CDR3 sequence is 15 residues long. The V gene end was trimmed by 2 bases and the J gene end by 4 bases; junction bases not matched to a gene: 8. Germline V gene sequence: CDR1 GTSNPN, CDR2 SVGIG (reference sequence). CDR3 amino acids: CAWSPHPTGNQPQHF. CDR3 coding DNA: TGTGCCTGGAGTCCCCACCCGACAGGGAATCAGCCCCAGCATTTT.

The chain employs TRBV4-1 and TRBJ2-5; D is possibly TRBD2 (5 bases). CDR3 length: 13 residues. V was shortened by 0 bases and J by 5 bases, with 7 bases between the two germline ends. Germline lookup yields CDR1 MGHRA and CDR2 YSYEKL. CDR3 sequence (DNA): TGCGCCAGCAGCCAAGAGTCGGGGGAGACCCAGTACTTC. Its protein product is CASSQESGETQYF.

The chain has TRBV2 and TRBJ1-4, with unresolved D. The CDR3 sequence is 13 residues long. Trimming took 5 bases from V and 8 from J, leaving 12 bases between them. CDR1 is SNHLY, CDR2 FYNNEI, per germline. The CDR3: CASSLRHGEKLFF. The CDR3, as DNA: TGTGCCAGCAGTTTGCGACACGGCGAAAAACTGTTTTTT.

The chain joins TRBV7-6 to TRBJ1-1; 9 bases agree with TRBD1. V dropped 5 bases and J dropped 3; count of bases not matched to a gene: 4. CDR1 and CDR2 from the germline V gene are SGHVS and FNYEAQ. The CDR3 is 14 residues long. Here the CDR3 reads CASSTGQGYTEAFF. Here the CDR3 DNA reads TGTGCCAGCAGCACGGGACAGGGATACACTGAAGCTTTCTTT. Drawing the rest from reference TRBV7-6 and TRBJ1-1, the complete variable domain is GAGVSQSPRYKVTKRGQDVALRCDPISGHVSLYWYRQALGQGPEFLTYFNYEAQQDKSGLPNDRFSAERPEGSISTLTIQRTEQRDSAMYRCASSTGQGYTEAFFGQGTRLTVV.

The chain employs TRBV5-1 and TRBJ1-1; unclear D gene. This CDR3 comprises 16 residues. In germline, CDR1 is SGHRS, CDR2 YFSETQ. The V end was cut by 1 base, the J end by 5 bases, with 18 bases between. Here the CDR3 reads CASSLQRSPPGTEAFF. The CDR3 region has the DNA TGCGCCAGCAGCTTGCAGCGAAGCCCTCCTGGGACTGAAGCTTTCTTT.

This chain connects TRBV7-7 to TRBJ2-1; a weak D match, TRBD2 (5 bases). Trimming stripped 1 base from V and 4 bases from J, with 11 bases between. The CDR3 is 15 residues long. Germline V gene sequence: CDR1 SSHAT, CDR2 FNYEAQ (reference sequence). The DNA of the CDR3 is TGTGCCAGCAGCTTAGGGGTGTCGGGATACAATGAGCAGTTCTTC. Protein sequence: CASSLGVSGYNEQFF.

The genes are TRBV19 and TRBJ2-1, with D perhaps matching TRBD2 (5 bases). Germline V gene data show CDR1 as LNHDA and CDR2 as SQIVND (reference sequence). The CDR3 extends over 14 amino acids. V was pared by 4 bases and J by 12 bases, with 19 bases between. CDR3 amino acids: CASSRESLGFGQFF. The DNA for the CDR3 is TGTGCCAGTAGTAGGGAGTCCCTCGGTTTCGGGCAGTTCTTC.

The chain is built from TRBV27 and TRBJ2-3, with 12 bases aligning to TRBD2. Germline CDR1 is MNHEY and CDR2 is SMNVEV (reference sequence). There are 15 residues in the CDR3. Trimming at V came to 7 bases and at J to 5 bases, leaving 7 bases not matched to a gene. CDR3 nucleotide sequence: TGTGCCAGCAACGACCTAGCGGGAGGGGTAGATACGCAGTATTTT. Protein: CASNDLAGGVDTQYF.

The DNA of the CDR3 is TGCGCCAGCAGACCCAACAGGGAGAAAAACACTGAAGCTTTCTTT. Translating it yields CASRPNREKNTEAFF. The rearrangement links TRBV5-1 to TRBJ1-1; TRBD1 is a possible D gene (6 bases). V was clipped by 5 bases and J by 2 bases, with 16 bases between them. The CDR3 extends over 15 amino acids. CDR1 is SGHRS, CDR2 YFSETQ, per germline. The complete variable domain, with remaining parts taken from reference TRBV5-1 and TRBJ1-1, reads KAGVTQTPRYLIKTRGQQVTLSCSPISGHRSVSWYQQTPGQGLQFLFEYFSETQRNKGNFPGRFSGRQFSNSRSEMNVSTLELGDSALYLCASRPNREKNTEAFFGQGTRLTVV.

This sequence joins TRBV7-3 and TRBJ1-6; 8 positions match TRBD1. In germline, CDR1 is SGHTA, CDR2 FQGTGA. The length of the CDR3 is 15 residues. Trimming cost V 5 bases and J 5 bases; bases outside gene matches: 5. CDR3 nucleotide sequence: TGTGCCAGCAGCCCCGGACAGGGCCATAATTCACCCCTCCACTTT. This sequence encodes CASSPGQGHNSPLHF.

The genes are TRBV13 and TRBJ2-3; 11 bases match TRBD2. Per the germline V gene, CDR1 is PRHDT and CDR2 is FYEKMQ (reference sequence). J lost 3 bases, V lost 5 bases, and 10 bases had no gene match. This CDR3 is 17 amino acids long. The CDR3 sequence: CASSRTIAGGPTDTQYF. The CDR3 DNA reads as TGTGCCAGCAGCCGCACCATAGCGGGAGGGCCAACAGATACGCAGTATTTT. The variable domain in full, completed from reference TRBV13 and TRBJ2-3, reads AAGVIQSPRHLIKEKRETATLKCYPIPRHDTVYWYQQGPGQDPQFLISFYEKMQSDKGSIPDRFSAQQFSDYHSELNMSSLELGDSALYFCASSRTIAGGPTDTQYFGPGTRLTVL.

This chain uses TRBV18 with TRBJ2-5; the match to TRBD1 covers 8 bases. Germline CDR1 and CDR2: KGHSH and LQKENI. Losses at the gene ends were 3 bases for V and 5 bases for J; bases not matched to a gene: 17. The CDR3 consists of 18 residues. The CDR3 loop reads CASSPYRTGRLAEETQYF. CDR3 nucleotide sequence: TGTGCCAGCTCACCCTACCGGACAGGGAGGCTGGCTGAGGAGACCCAGTACTTC.

This rearrangement joins TRBV5-1 to TRBJ1-6, with D possibly being TRBD1 (5 bases). The length of the CDR3 is 15 residues. In germline, CDR1 is SGHRS, CDR2 YFSETQ. V lost 4 bases and J 10 bases, leaving 18 bases between the germline ends. DNA for the CDR3: TGCGCCAGCAGCAAGGTTGCAGGGTCGGTCTCACCCCTCCACTTT. It codes for CASSKVAGSVSPLHF.

The V call is TRBV15, the J call TRBJ2-7; no definite D call. Germline CDR1 is LNHNV and CDR2 is YYDKDF (reference sequence). Trimming stripped 0 bases from V and 3 bases from J, with 15 bases between. The CDR3 is 16 amino acids. CDR3 residues: CATSRDLAMPVYEQYF. The CDR3 DNA sequence: TGTGCCACCAGCAGAGATTTGGCAATGCCCGTCTACGAGCAGTACTTC. Complete variable domain (other parts from reference TRBV15 and TRBJ2-7): DAMVIQNPRYQVTQFGKPVTLSCSQTLNHNVMYWYQQKSSQAPKLLFHYYDKDFNNEADTPDNFQSRRPNTSFCFLDIRSPGLGDTAMYLCATSRDLAMPVYEQYFGPGTRLTVT.

The DNA for the CDR3 is TGCGCCAGCAGCTTGTACGCGGGCGCCGGCTACGAGCAGTACTTC. It yields the protein CASSLYAGAGYEQYF. This rearrangement joins TRBV5-1 to TRBJ2-5; D is possibly TRBD2 (5 bases). The assigned J gene may be wrong: the sequence end matches TRBJ2-7 better. CDR3 length: 15 residues. CDR1 and CDR2 from the germline V gene are SGHRS and YFSETQ.

The chain is built from TRBV4-1 and TRBJ2-5, with TRBD2 as a possible D gene (5 bases). The J call may be wrong; the DNA end is better matched by TRBJ2-7. This CDR3 has 15 amino acids. From germline, CDR1 is MGHRA and CDR2 YSYEKL. CDR3 loop: CASSQDRERNYEQYF. DNA for the CDR3: TGCGCCAGCAGCCAAGATCGCGAGCGGAACTACGAGCAGTACTTC.

The genes are TRBV18 and TRBJ2-7, with TRBD2 as a possible D gene (5 bases). Trimming stripped 0 bases from V and 5 bases from J, with 11 bases between. CDR1 and CDR2 from the germline V gene are KGHSH and LQKENI. The CDR3 has 14 amino acids. The CDR3: CASSPPTGVDEQYF. CDR3 bases: TGTGCCAGCTCACCACCGACCGGGGTCGACGAGCAGTACTTC.

This chain links TRBV5-1 with TRBJ1-1; 8 bases agree with TRBD1. J gave up 0 bases and V 8 bases, and 6 bases lay outside the gene matches. CDR1 is SGHRS, CDR2 YFSETQ, per germline. This CDR3 is built from 14 residues. The CDR3 reads CASRPDRVNTEAFF. For the CDR3, the DNA is TGCGCCAGTCGGCCGGACAGGGTGAACACTGAAGCTTTCTTT.

This rearrangement joins TRBV11-2 to TRBJ2-7; 10 bases match TRBD2. The CDR3 contains 17 residues. The V segment lost 0 bases and the J segment 2 bases; nucleotides outside the gene matches: 7. Germline assignment: CDR1 SGHAT and CDR2 FQNNGV. This chain's CDR3 is CASSLDDRAGGAYEQYF. The CDR3 DNA is TGTGCCAGCAGCTTAGATGATCGAGCGGGAGGGGCCTACGAGCAGTACTTC.

CDR3 amino acids: CASRLPNCRETQYF. In nucleotides, the CDR3 is TGTGCAAGTCGCTTGCCCAACTGTCGGGAGACCCAGTACTTC. This chain uses TRBV12-2 with TRBJ2-5; the table gives TRBD2 as D, unverified against the DNA. TRBV12-2 represents a pseudogene. CDR3 length equals 14 residues.

The chain couples TRBV20-1 to TRBJ1-1; possible D gene TRBD1, 6 bases. In germline, CDR1 is DFQATT, CDR2 SNEGSKA (reference sequence). This CDR3 has 11 amino acids. Deletions cut 3 bases from V and 10 bases from J, with 12 bases between. In DNA form, the CDR3 reads TGCAGTGCTAGGCTTCAGGGGAGAGCTTTCTTT. Its translation is CSARLQGRAFF.